This T cell receptor (beta chain) is from a study of OX40 agonist ivuxolimab in advanced cancers. For context, the study as a whole: Ivuxolimab, which targeted the costimulatory receptor OX40 (CD134), was an agonistic, fully human IgG2 monoclonal antibody. Peripheral TCRbeta sequencing aimed to test whether ivuxolimab altered TCR sequence diversity and caused clonal T-cell expansion. Among the approximately 54 dose-escalation patients, around 20 had hepatocellular carcinoma, 15 or so melanoma, 9 renal cell carcinoma and 9 head and neck cancer. Intravenous ivuxolimab was administered to patients every 2 weeks at six dose levels: 0.01, 0.1, 0.3, 1.5, 3 and 10 mg/kg. Partial responses occurred in three dose-escalation patients: two with cutaneous melanoma and one with hepatocellular carcinoma. Patients were allowed to have had prior anti-PD-1, anti-PD-L1 or anti-CTLA-4 therapy, and approximately 40% of the dose-escalation patients had previously received checkpoint inhibitors. The monotherapy dose-escalation portion (N ≈ 50 patients) of the phase I ivuxolimab trial is reported in the paper. A male proportion of around 80% and a mean age of approximately 62 years, ranging from about 20 to 80, were recorded for the dose-escalation cohort. General conclusions and limits of the study: The antigen specificity of the clonally expanded peripheral T cells was not determined. Partial responders in the 0.1-3.0 mg/kg groups had among the lowest normalized peripheral clonal expansion, especially among CD8+ T cells. Low levels of normalized T-cell clonal expansion were also seen in some nonresponding patients. At doses from 0.1 to 3.0 mg/kg, clonal expansion was seen in both CD4+ and CD8+ blood T cells between baseline and week 6. After ivuxolimab, CD8+ T cells had more expanded clones than CD4+ T cells on average.

Patients with autoimmune disease history or receiving systemic immunosuppression were excluded from the trial. In every dose cohort, peripheral blood was drawn for TCR sequencing at baseline, cycle 4 day 1, and cycle 7 day 1. Samples came from an open-label, multicenter, first-in-human phase I dose-escalation trial of ivuxolimab. Adults with locally advanced or metastatic melanoma, renal cell, hepatocellular, or head and neck squamous cell carcinoma were enrolled in the trial. Before TCR sequencing, CD4+ T cells and CD8+ T cells from peripheral blood were sorted into separate populations. Concerning this clone itself: The antigen it recognizes is unknown. No qualities accompany the bases; no much larger clone lies one base away.

Including the terminal cysteine and phenylalanine, the CDR3 comprises 14 residues. The entry retains the CDR3 DNA only, 42 bases that are in frame from base 1. The germline V gene gives CDR1 as SGHRS and CDR2 as YFSETQ. V is shortened by 4 bases, J by 6 bases, and the region joining them spans 14 bases. Genomic DNA was extracted from sorted cells for sequencing of the TCRbeta CDR3 region. TCRbeta CDR3 regions were sequenced using the immunoSEQ Assay. The source is immuneACCESS, and TCRdb retained only in-frame sequences with V and J called. Part of the clones is not carried over; for the studies checked, unresolved V genes explain less than half of this, and the remainder is unexplained. This sample is represented by roughly 38,000 clones; roughly 90% of them were singletons. The ten largest clones take up 20% to 25% of the sample.

This sequence uses TRBV5-1 and TRBJ1-5, with the D gene call left open. The sequencing here drew on CD4+ or CD8+ T cells sorted from blood, taken in a trial of the OX40 agonist ivuxolimab. This receptor was obtained from an adult with an advanced solid tumor such as melanoma, head and neck, liver or kidney cancer. The sequenced DNA is TGCGCCAGCAGCAGCGGCCCGGGAAGTCAGCCCCAGCATTTT. Protein translation: CASSSGPGSQPQHF.